This T cell receptor (beta chain) came from a study of blood T cell repertoires in COVID-19. At the level of the study: Acute and convalescent COVID-19 samples came from the United States, Italy and Spain. The cDNA or gDNA used as material had been derived from T cells, B-cell-depleted T cells, or PBMCs.

Produced via immunoSEQ multiplex PCR; TCRdb's table is partial and in-frame only. The sample records about 310,000 clones, more than 75% being singletons. The sequenced sample consisted of peripheral blood. The source of this sequence is a man between 65 and 85 years old with acute or convalescent COVID-19.

CDR3 amino acids: CASSLQGDTQYF. DNA of the CDR3: TGTGCCAGCAGTTTACAGGGAGATACGCAGTATTTT. This chain uses TRBV6-6 with TRBJ2-3; weak D call: TRBD1 (6 bases). V was clipped by 4 bases and J by 5 bases, with 7 bases between them. This CDR3 is built from 12 residues. The germline V gene encodes CDR1 MNHNY and CDR2 SVGAGI (reference sequence).